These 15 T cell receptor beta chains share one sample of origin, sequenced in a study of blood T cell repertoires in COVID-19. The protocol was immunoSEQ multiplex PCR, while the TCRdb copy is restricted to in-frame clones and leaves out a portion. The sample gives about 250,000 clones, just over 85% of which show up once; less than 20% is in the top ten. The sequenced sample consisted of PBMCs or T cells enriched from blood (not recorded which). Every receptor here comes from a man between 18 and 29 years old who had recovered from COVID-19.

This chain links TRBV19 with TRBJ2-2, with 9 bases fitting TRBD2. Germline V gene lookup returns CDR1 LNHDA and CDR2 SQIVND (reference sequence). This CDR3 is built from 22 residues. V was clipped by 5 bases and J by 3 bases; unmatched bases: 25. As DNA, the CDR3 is TGTGCCAGTAGTCGAACCCCCCAGTTCAGGCTAGCGGGGCACAACGACACCGGGGAGCTGTTTTTT. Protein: CASSRTPQFRLAGHNDTGELFF.

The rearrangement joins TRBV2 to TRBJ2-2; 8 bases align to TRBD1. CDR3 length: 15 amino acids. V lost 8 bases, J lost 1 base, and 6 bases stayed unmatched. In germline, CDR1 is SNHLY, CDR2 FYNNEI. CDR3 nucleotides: TGTGCCAGCGCAGCCGGGACAGGGAACACCGGGGAGCTGTTTTTT. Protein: CASAAGTGNTGELFF.

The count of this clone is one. The CDR3 nucleotides are TGTGCCAGTAGTATATCCGGGGATTCACCCCTCCACTTT. Translation gives CASSISGDSPLHF. The chain couples TRBV19 to TRBJ1-6; no clear D. Trimming removed 2 bases at V and 8 bases at J, with 7 bases between. Germline V gene data show CDR1 as LNHDA and CDR2 as SQIVND (reference sequence). The CDR3 runs 13 residues.

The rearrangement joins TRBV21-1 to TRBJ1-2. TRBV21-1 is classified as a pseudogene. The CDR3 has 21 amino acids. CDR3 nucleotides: TGTGCCAGCAGCAACCCACCTCACAAGCCCGAAACGGTGCGGCTCGACTATGGCTACACCTTC. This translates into CASSNPPHKPETVRLDYGYTF.

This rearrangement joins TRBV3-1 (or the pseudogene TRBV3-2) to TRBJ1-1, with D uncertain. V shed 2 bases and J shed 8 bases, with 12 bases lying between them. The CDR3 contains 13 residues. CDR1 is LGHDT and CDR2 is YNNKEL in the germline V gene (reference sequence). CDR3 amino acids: CASSQRGPGEAFF. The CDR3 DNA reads TGTGCCAGCAGCCAACGGGGTCCCGGAGAAGCTTTCTTT.

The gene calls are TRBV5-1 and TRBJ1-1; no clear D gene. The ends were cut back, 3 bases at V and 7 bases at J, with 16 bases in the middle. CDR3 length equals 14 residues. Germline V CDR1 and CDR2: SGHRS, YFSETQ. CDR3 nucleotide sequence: TGCGCCAGCAGCTCGAGCGTCTTAGGCGGTGAAGCTTTCTTT. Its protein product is CASSSSVLGGEAFF. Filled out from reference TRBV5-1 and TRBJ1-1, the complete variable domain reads KAGVTQTPRYLIKTRGQQVTLSCSPISGHRSVSWYQQTPGQGLQFLFEYFSETQRNKGNFPGRFSGRQFSNSRSEMNVSTLELGDSALYLCASSSSVLGGEAFFGQGTRLTVV.

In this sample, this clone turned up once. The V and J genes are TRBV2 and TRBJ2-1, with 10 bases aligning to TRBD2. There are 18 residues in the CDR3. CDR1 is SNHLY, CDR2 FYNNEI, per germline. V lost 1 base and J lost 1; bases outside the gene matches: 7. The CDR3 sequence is CASSEVSGTSESYNEQFF. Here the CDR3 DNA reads TGTGCCAGCAGTGAAGTATCCGGGACTAGCGAATCCTACAATGAGCAGTTCTTC.

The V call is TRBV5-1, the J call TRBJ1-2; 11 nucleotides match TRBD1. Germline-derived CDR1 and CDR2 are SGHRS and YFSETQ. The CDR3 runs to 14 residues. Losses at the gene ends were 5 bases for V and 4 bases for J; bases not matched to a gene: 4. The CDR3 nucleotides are TGCGCCAGCAGACCCGGGACAGGGGGCTATGGCTACACCTTC. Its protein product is CASRPGTGGYGYTF.

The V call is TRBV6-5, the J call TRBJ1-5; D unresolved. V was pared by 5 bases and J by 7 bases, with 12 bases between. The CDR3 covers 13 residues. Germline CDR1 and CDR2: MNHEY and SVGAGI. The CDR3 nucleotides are TGTGCCAGCAGTCGGGGAGGTGGGCAGCCCCAGCATTTT. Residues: CASSRGGGQPQHF.

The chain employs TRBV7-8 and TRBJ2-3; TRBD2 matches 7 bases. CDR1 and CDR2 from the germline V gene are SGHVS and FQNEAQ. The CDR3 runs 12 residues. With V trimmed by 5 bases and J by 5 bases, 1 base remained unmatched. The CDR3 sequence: CASSTGGDTQYF. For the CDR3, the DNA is TGTGCCAGCAGCACGGGGGGAGATACGCAGTATTTT.

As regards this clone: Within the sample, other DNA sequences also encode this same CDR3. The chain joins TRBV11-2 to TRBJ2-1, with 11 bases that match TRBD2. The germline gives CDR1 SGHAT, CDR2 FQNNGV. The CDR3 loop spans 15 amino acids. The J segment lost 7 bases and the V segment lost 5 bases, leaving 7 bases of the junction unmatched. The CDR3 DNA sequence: TGTGCCAGCAGCCTCCTAGCGGGGGGACCGAATGAGCAGTTCTTC. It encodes CASSLLAGGPNEQFF.

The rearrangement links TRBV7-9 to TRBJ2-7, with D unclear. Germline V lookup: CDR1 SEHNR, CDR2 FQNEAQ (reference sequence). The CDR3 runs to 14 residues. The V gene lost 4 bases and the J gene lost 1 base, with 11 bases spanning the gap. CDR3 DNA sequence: TGTGCCAGCAGCTCTTTCGAGGAATCCTACGAGCAGTACTTC. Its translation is CASSSFEESYEQYF.

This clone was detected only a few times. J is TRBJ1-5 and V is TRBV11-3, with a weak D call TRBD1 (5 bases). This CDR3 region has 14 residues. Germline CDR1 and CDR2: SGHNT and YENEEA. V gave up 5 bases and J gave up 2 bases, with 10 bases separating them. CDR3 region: CASSLCRGNQPQHF. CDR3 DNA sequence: TGTGCCAGCAGCCTATGCAGGGGCAATCAGCCCCAGCATTTT. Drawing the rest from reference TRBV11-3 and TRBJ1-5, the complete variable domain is EAGVVQSPRYKIIEKKQPVAFWCNPISGHNTLYWYLQNLGQGPELLIRYENEEAVDDSQLPKDRFSAERLKGVDSTLKIQPAELGDSAVYLCASSLCRGNQPQHFGDGTRLSIL.

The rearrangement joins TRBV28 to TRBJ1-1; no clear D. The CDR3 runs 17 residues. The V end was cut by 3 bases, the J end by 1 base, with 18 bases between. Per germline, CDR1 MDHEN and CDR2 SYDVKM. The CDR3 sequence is CASSLGQAPRKNTEAFF. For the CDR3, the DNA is TGTGCCAGCAGTTTGGGCCAGGCCCCGAGAAAGAACACTGAAGCTTTCTTT.

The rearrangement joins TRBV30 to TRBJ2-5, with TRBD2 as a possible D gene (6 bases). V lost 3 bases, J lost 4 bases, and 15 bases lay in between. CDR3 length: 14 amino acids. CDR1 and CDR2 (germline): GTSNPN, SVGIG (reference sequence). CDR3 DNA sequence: TGTGCCTGGAGATACTCGGACTATACAGAGACCCAGTACTTC. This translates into CAWRYSDYTETQYF.